The source of this TCR beta chain is a study of type 1 and type 2 diabetes patients. General study points: Between type 2 diabetes and control samples, V and J usage averaged roughly 0.97 correlation.

Germline V gene data show CDR1 as WNHNN and CDR2 as SYGVQD (reference sequence). The CDR3 runs to 16 residues. V lost 4 bases to trimming and J lost 4 bases; unmatched junction nucleotides: 5. This clonotype has a handful of counts. What it binds is not known. The PCR template was genomic DNA. Amplification of the beta chain CDR3 used 30 forward and 13 reverse multiplex primers. TCRdb reprocessed the multiplex PCR reads with MiXCR, giving one entry per CDR3 protein. The sample records about 250,000 distinct CDR3 sequences, roughly 44% being singletons. J is TRBJ2-1 and V is TRBV10-1, with 12 nucleotides matching TRBD2. The clonotype comes from a man aged 18-30 years with type 2 diabetes. Sequenced sample: peripheral blood mononuclear cells (PBMCs). CDR3 residues: CASSGSGLAGYNEQFF. Here the CDR3 DNA reads TGCGCCAGCAGTGGAAGCGGACTAGCGGGGTACAATGAGCAGTTCTTC.